This T cell receptor (beta chain) was recovered during a study of blood T cell repertoires in COVID-19. The data were produced by immunoSEQ multiplex PCR, yet TCRdb's version contains in-frame clones alone and is incomplete. The sample lists around 260,000 clones, about 86% occurring once. The CDR3 extends over 16 amino acids. Germline trimming cut 4 bases from V and 6 bases from J; bases unmatched to any gene: 12. The germline V gene encodes CDR1 SGHNT and CDR2 YYREEE (reference sequence). Sequencing was done on a sample of peripheral blood. The TCR was taken from a person aged 65 to 85 with COVID-19, enrolled during active disease. The chain is built from TRBV5-4 and TRBJ2-1; 8 nucleotides agree with TRBD2. The CDR3 coding sequence is TGTGCCAGCAGCCCCCGGGTTAGCGGGGCTTTCAATGAGCAGTTCTTC. Translation: CASSPRVSGAFNEQFF. The full variable domain, with the rest looked up from reference TRBV5-4 and TRBJ2-1, is ETGVTQSPTHLIKTRGQQVTLRCSSQSGHNTVSWYQQALGQGPQFIFQYYREEENGRGNFPPRFSGLQFPNYSSELNVNALELDDSALYLCASSPRVSGAFNEQFFGPGTRLTVL.